A single sample is the source of the 7 T cell receptor beta chains below, sequenced in a study of blood T cell repertoires in COVID-19. TCRdb's copy holds only in-frame clones and misses some; the assay was immunoSEQ multiplex PCR. The sample gives around 320,000 clones, roughly 90% of which show up once; approximately 2.9% is in the top ten. The sample comprised PBMCs or T cells enriched from blood (not recorded which). The receptors here all came from a woman aged 50 to 65 who had been exposed to COVID-19.

This clone has just one count. V usage is TRBV18 and J usage is TRBJ2-2; a possible D gene is TRBD1 (6 bases). CDR3 length: 14 amino acids. The V end was cut by 2 bases, the J end by 8 bases, with 12 bases between. Germline CDR1 is KGHSH and CDR2 is LQKENI. CDR3 amino acids: CASSPRQESGELFF. CDR3 DNA sequence: TGTGCCAGCTCACCAAGACAGGAGTCGGGGGAGCTGTTTTTT.

The chain links TRBV28 to TRBJ2-1; D possibly corresponds to TRBD2 (5 bases). From germline, CDR1 is MDHEN and CDR2 SYDVKM. Trimming stripped 4 bases from V and 4 bases from J, with 14 bases between. This CDR3 is built from 15 residues. For the CDR3, the DNA is TGTGCCAGCAGTTCGGGTGCGGGCCTATACAATGAGCAGTTCTTC. It translates to CASSSGAGLYNEQFF.

This clone was recorded a few times. The rearrangement links TRBV5-1 to TRBJ1-1; a weak D match, TRBD1 (5 bases). CDR3 length: 13 amino acids. Trimming took off 0 bases at V and 7 bases at J, with 10 bases between the two ends. The germline gives CDR1 SGHRS, CDR2 YFSETQ. CDR3 sequence reads: CASSLGGRIEAFF. The CDR3 DNA reads TGCGCCAGCAGCTTGGGGGGGAGGATTGAAGCTTTCTTT.

This sequence joins TRBV5-1 and TRBJ2-3, with 9 bases that match TRBD2. CDR3 length: 15 amino acids. V was pared by 4 bases and J by 2 bases, with 5 bases of the junction left unmatched. Germline values: CDR1 SGHRS, CDR2 YFSETQ. The DNA for the CDR3 is TGCGCCAGCAGCCCGGGACTAGCCCACACAGATACGCAGTATTTT. Its translation: CASSPGLAHTDTQYF.

The genes are TRBV9 and TRBJ1-5; perhaps TRBD1 as D (6 bases). Trimming removed 1 base at V and 1 base at J, with 9 bases between. Germline V gene data show CDR1 as SGDLS and CDR2 as YYNGEE. CDR3 length: 15 residues. CDR3 residues: CASSVTGQSNQPQHF. CDR3 coding DNA: TGTGCCAGCAGCGTAACTGGACAGAGCAATCAGCCCCAGCATTTT.

This rearrangement joins TRBV2 to TRBJ1-2; D is possibly TRBD1 (6 bases). This CDR3 is built from 13 residues. The germline CDR1 and CDR2 sequences are SNHLY and FYNNEI. Trimming shortened V by 5 bases and J by 4 bases, and 11 bases separated the two germline ends. CDR3 sequence (DNA): TGTGCCAGCAGTATAACAGGGAGCTATGGCTACACCTTC. Translating it yields CASSITGSYGYTF.

The chain couples TRBV10-3 to TRBJ2-3, with a weak D call TRBD1 (5 bases). The CDR3 covers 18 residues. V was shortened by 0 bases and J by 3 bases, with 19 bases between the two germline ends. Germline V gene sequence: CDR1 ENHRY, CDR2 SYGVKD. DNA for the CDR3: TGTGCCATCAGTGAGTCGTTGCAGGGATCCTCCGCTACAGATACGCAGTATTTT. It translates to CAISESLQGSSATDTQYF.